This T cell receptor beta chain is drawn from a study of blood T cell repertoires in COVID-19 (dated by TCRdb to 2020 to 2022). At the level of the whole study: Samples from collaborators originated in the United States, Italy and Spain and spanned both the acute and convalescent phases of COVID-19. The prospective study material was composed of cDNA or gDNA derived from T cells, B-cell-depleted T cells, or PBMCs. Samples were obtained from the ongoing ImmuneRACE study (first 160 participants) and from about 1,300 subjects provided by 6 global collaborators. The repertoires were made available in a free public database intended to serve as a resource for research on the immune response to SARS-CoV-2. Where available, HLA class I and class II types were obtained from metadata supplied by the sample provider rather than from assay-based typing. Nearly every sample came with metadata listing a de-identified subject ID, COVID-19 status, age in years and sex. Subjects who had been exposed to COVID-19, were actively infected with it, or had recovered from it provided the deeply sampled blood TCRbeta repertoires that made up the dataset. Broader findings and caveats from the paper: Clinical and demographic metadata were provided uncurated, with the amount varying by source and participant.

The immunoSEQ Assay, a bias-controlled multiplex PCR, was used to amplify TCRbeta CDR3 regions from genomic DNA. For the original study's pipeline: Within the assay, amplification of reference gene primers was used to estimate how many nucleated cells each sample contained. Sequence reads were collapsed and filtered to measure the absolute abundance of every unique TCRbeta CDR3 rearrangement. For each sample, productive Simpson clonality was calculated by taking the square root of Simpson's diversity index across productive rearrangements. This is the immuneACCESS table as TCRdb keeps it, with only in-frame sequences that have V and J called. A part of the clones is gone; compared with another copy, unresolved V genes explain less than half, and the rest is unexplained. From that table come the V and J calls and clone size; the DNA was used to work out D and trimming. The sample table lists 150,000 to 200,000 clones, 70% to 90% of them with a count of one. The top ten clonotypes cover more than 7.5% of the sample.

The collaborating institutions used their own protocols to collect whole blood in K2EDTA tubes. For TCRbeta analysis, collaborators shipped samples in one of three forms: frozen whole blood, isolated PBMCs, or DNA extracted from either of those sample types. With respect to this clone: The antigen it binds to is not known. Per-base quality was not reported, and no clone a single base away is much larger than it.

Inclusive of the bounding cysteine and phenylalanine, the CDR3 is 15 residues long. The DNA shown is the 45-base CDR3, in frame from base 1. V is clipped by 4 bases and J by 6 bases, and the sequence between their germline boundaries is 15 bases long. CDR1 and CDR2, per the germline V gene (reference sequence), are SEHNR and FQNEAQ. The chain links TRBV7-9 with TRBJ2-2, with a tentative D gene TRBD1 over 5 matching bases. This TCR was recovered from a man aged 50-60 years with active or convalescent COVID-19. The sequenced sample was peripheral blood. DNA sequence: TGTGCCAGCAGCTCCCCGCAGGGTGAGGCCGGGGAGCTGTTTTTT. The translation is CASSSPQGEAGELFF.